Sequencing of this T cell receptor beta chain was carried out in a study of human T cells and chemical hapten exposure. Overall study context: During the approximately 25-week study period, patients had diphenylcyclopropenone applied to the scalp every week. The study traced per-sample TCR yield variation mainly to small differences in pooled library volumes. Findings and limits, study-wide: DPC sensitization did not alter TCRs above 1 in 1000 frequency.

What the library attached to individual cDNA molecules were unique molecular identifiers. MiXCR was run by TCRdb on the RACE reads, yielding one entry per CDR3 protein. The sample shows tens of thousands of distinct CDR3 sequences, roughly 10% of them seen only once. The length of the CDR3 is 13 residues. Germline V CDR1 and CDR2: SGHAT, FQDESV (reference sequence). Trimming took off 1 base at V and 5 bases at J, with 9 bases between the two ends. Stated time point: patch test 1, 2 weeks after DPC sensitization. Treatment of the sample: therapeutic diphenylcyclopropenone sensitization with weekly scalp DPC. The table lists this clonotype with many counts. Antigen specificity is unknown.

The clonotype originates from a man aged 35 to 55 with alopecia areata. Some clones in this sample may be carry-over from other donors' samples. The chain recombines TRBV11-1 with TRBJ2-7; D is unresolved. Material: whole blood, obtained in connection with sensitization to the hapten diphenylcyclopropenone (DPC). CDR3 region: CASSLVAGHEQYV. DNA of the CDR3: TGTGCCAGCAGCTTAGTAGCAGGTCACGAGCAGTACGTC.